One and the same sample provided the 20 T cell receptor beta chains below, sequenced in a study of T cell changes during pregnancy in multiple sclerosis. Sequencing used immunoSEQ multiplex PCR; TCRdb keeps in-frame clones, though not all of them. This sample has some 50,000 clones; 92% occur once, and the top ten carry 0.15% to 0.2%. The source material was CD4+ T cells from peripheral blood mononuclear cells, sampled in the second trimester of pregnancy. All receptors come from a female donor with multiple sclerosis, enrolled in a pregnancy study.

The rearrangement uses TRBV27 and TRBJ1-2; D ambiguous. The CDR3 runs to 15 residues. The V gene lost 4 bases and the J gene lost 7 bases, with 19 bases spanning the gap. CDR1 and CDR2 from the germline V gene are MNHEY and SMNVEV (reference sequence). In nucleotides, the CDR3 is TGTGCCAGCAGTTCCATTCAGGCCCTTAATGGTGGCTACACCTTC. As protein: CASSSIQALNGGYTF.

The gene calls are TRBV5-6 and TRBJ1-2; perhaps TRBD1 as D (5 bases). Between the trimmed V and J ends, which lost 8 bases and 2 bases, there was a span of 13 bases. This CDR3 has 13 residues. Germline V gene data show CDR1 as SGHDT and CDR2 as YYEEEE. The CDR3 protein is CASKPGENYGYTF. In DNA form, the CDR3 reads TGTGCCAGTAAGCCGGGGGAAAACTATGGCTACACCTTC.

This clone was detected once. The V call is TRBV2, the J call TRBJ2-7; D not certain. CDR3 length: 13 residues. Germline V gene sequence: CDR1 SNHLY, CDR2 FYNNEI. V was cut by 4 bases and J by 3 bases, with 10 bases left in between. This CDR3 reads CASSVEINYEQYF. The CDR3 DNA sequence: TGTGCCAGCAGTGTTGAGATAAACTACGAGCAGTACTTC.

The chain joins TRBV19 to TRBJ1-6; perhaps TRBD1 as D (5 bases). The V gene's germline CDR1 is LNHDA and CDR2 SQIVND (reference sequence). This CDR3 spans 14 amino acids. Trimming took off 6 bases at V and 3 bases at J, with 9 bases between the two ends. CDR3 sequence reads: CASSREGYNSPLHF. CDR3 DNA: TGTGCCAGTAGCAGGGAGGGCTATAATTCACCCCTCCACTTT.

The rearrangement uses TRBV9 and TRBJ2-3; 9 bases align to TRBD1. Germline CDR1 SGDLS, CDR2 YYNGEE. Trimming removed 4 bases from V and 3 bases from J; junction bases left unmatched: 6. The CDR3 loop spans 15 amino acids. The CDR3 reads CASSTGQGRTDTQYF. The CDR3 nucleotides are TGTGCCAGCAGCACAGGACAGGGGAGGACAGATACGCAGTATTTT.

The CDR3 loop is CASSPSSGGSYNEQFF. CDR3 DNA: TGTGCCAGCTCACCATCCTCAGGGGGCTCCTACAATGAGCAGTTCTTC. The V and J genes are TRBV18 and TRBJ2-1; 7 bases line up with TRBD1. V shed 2 bases and J 0 bases; nucleotides not matched to a gene: 4. The V gene's germline CDR1 is KGHSH and CDR2 LQKENI. The CDR3 totals 16 residues.

CDR3 loop: CASTQGVLGNQPQHF. For the CDR3, the DNA is TGTGCCAGCACCCAGGGGGTTCTAGGAAATCAGCCCCAGCATTTT. V usage is TRBV6-1 and J usage is TRBJ1-5, with 7 bases that match TRBD1. CDR1 is MNHNS and CDR2 is SASEGT in the germline V gene. V shed 7 bases, J shed 4 bases, and the junction held 10 bases outside the gene matches. The CDR3 is made up of 15 amino acids.

The gene calls are TRBV18 and TRBJ2-7; D uncertain. The V gene's germline CDR1 is KGHSH and CDR2 LQKENI. This CDR3 is built from 12 residues. V was pared by 3 bases and J by 2 bases, with 5 bases between. The CDR3 sequence is CASSPETYEQYF. The CDR3 nucleotides read TGTGCCAGCTCACCGGAGACCTACGAGCAGTACTTC.

The rearrangement joins TRBV5-1 to TRBJ1-1, with 8 nucleotides matching TRBD1. Germline V gives CDR1 SGHRS, CDR2 YFSETQ. V shed 0 bases, J shed 1 base, and the junction held 5 bases outside the gene matches. This CDR3 comprises 16 residues. The CDR3 is CASSLAQGARNTEAFF. The CDR3 DNA sequence: TGCGCCAGCAGCTTGGCGCAGGGGGCAAGGAACACTGAAGCTTTCTTT.

The chain has TRBV11-2 and TRBJ1-2, with D maybe TRBD1 (6 bases). From germline, CDR1 is SGHAT and CDR2 FQNNGV. The V gene lost 6 bases and the J gene lost 0 bases, with 11 bases spanning the gap. This CDR3 is built from 14 residues. CDR3 sequence: CASSPQGPNYGYTF. In nucleotides, the CDR3 is TGTGCCAGCAGTCCACAGGGTCCTAACTATGGCTACACCTTC.

The chain carries TRBV6-1 and TRBJ2-5, with D possibly being TRBD1 (5 bases). Germline CDR1 is MNHNS and CDR2 is SASEGT. CDR3 length: 14 amino acids. Trimming cost V 2 bases and J 4 bases, with 11 bases left between them. The CDR3, as DNA: TGTGCCAGCAGTGAATTGCTCAGGGCAGAGACCCAGTACTTC. Amino acid sequence: CASSELLRAETQYF.

The chain carries TRBV6-1 and TRBJ1-5; TRBD1 aligns across 7 bases. The CDR3 totals 15 residues. Looked up from germline, CDR1 is MNHNS and CDR2 is SASEGT. The V gene end was trimmed by 2 bases and the J gene end by 2 bases; junction bases not matched to a gene: 3. CDR3 region: CASSETRGGNQPQHF. CDR3 nucleotides: TGTGCCAGCAGTGAAACCAGGGGGGGCAATCAGCCCCAGCATTTT.

The CDR3 loop is CASSLGQGSYGYTF. CDR3 bases: TGCGCCAGCAGCCTAGGACAGGGCTCCTATGGCTACACCTTC. The rearrangement uses TRBV5-1 and TRBJ1-2, with 8 nucleotides matching TRBD1. With V trimmed by 4 bases and J by 4 bases, 6 bases remained unmatched. CDR3 length: 14 residues. Germline CDR1 is SGHRS and CDR2 is YFSETQ. Combining the CDR3 with reference TRBV5-1 and TRBJ1-2 gives the whole variable domain KAGVTQTPRYLIKTRGQQVTLSCSPISGHRSVSWYQQTPGQGLQFLFEYFSETQRNKGNFPGRFSGRQFSNSRSEMNVSTLELGDSALYLCASSLGQGSYGYTFGSGTRLTVV.

J is TRBJ1-5 and V is TRBV28, with TRBD1 matching over 8 bases. This CDR3 has 17 residues. Germline values: CDR1 MDHEN, CDR2 SYDVKM. V lost 5 bases and J lost 2; bases outside the gene matches: 11. CDR3: CASSPYRQGIGNQPQHF. The CDR3 DNA reads as TGTGCCAGCAGTCCTTACCGACAGGGGATCGGCAATCAGCCCCAGCATTTT.

The V call is TRBV18, the J call TRBJ1-6, with 11 bases lining up with TRBD1. V was clipped by 3 bases and J by 7 bases; unmatched bases: 2. This CDR3 has 15 residues. Looked up from germline, CDR1 is KGHSH and CDR2 is LQKENI. The CDR3 sequence: CASSPGQGANSPLHF. The CDR3 DNA reads as TGTGCCAGCTCACCCGGACAGGGGGCGAATTCACCCCTCCACTTT. Variable domain in full (rest from reference TRBV18 and TRBJ1-6): NAGVMQNPRHLVRRRGQEARLRCSPMKGHSHVYWYRQLPEEGLKFMVYLQKENIIDESGMPKERFSAEFPKEGPSILRIQQVVRGDSAAYFCASSPGQGANSPLHFGNGTRLTVT.

This clone has only a few counts. The J gene is TRBJ1-1, the V gene TRBV30; D may be TRBD1 (5 bases). Trimming removed 0 bases from V and 2 bases from J, with 16 bases in between. Looked up from germline, CDR1 is GTSNPN and CDR2 is SVGIG (reference sequence). This CDR3 has 16 amino acids. The CDR3 region is CAWSVTSDSYNTEAFF. The CDR3 DNA is TGTGCCTGGAGTGTCACATCTGACAGTTATAACACTGAAGCTTTCTTT.

The V call is TRBV4-1, the J call TRBJ2-5, with unresolved D. The CDR3 has 13 residues. The germline V gene encodes CDR1 MGHRA and CDR2 YSYEKL. V was pared by 1 base and J by 5 bases, with 8 bases between. CDR3 nucleotide sequence: TGCGCCAGCAGCCAAGTCTATGTGGAGACCCAGTACTTC. As protein: CASSQVYVETQYF.

J is TRBJ2-7 and V is TRBV4-2; the D gene is possibly TRBD1 (5 bases). The CDR3 has 13 residues. The V gene lost 0 bases and the J gene lost 8 bases, with 11 bases spanning the gap. Germline values: CDR1 LGHNA, CDR2 YNFKEQ. The CDR3 DNA reads as TGTGCCAGCAGCCAAGAGAGAAGGGGTAAGCAGTACTTC. Amino acid sequence: CASSQERRGKQYF.

The gene calls are TRBV7-2 and TRBJ2-2; 9 bases align to TRBD2. The V and J ends lost 1 base and 6 bases, in that order; junction bases with no gene match: 6. Germline assignment: CDR1 SGHTA and CDR2 FQGNSA. The CDR3 totals 16 residues. CDR3 protein: CASSLDQRGAAGELFF. The CDR3 DNA sequence: TGTGCCAGCAGCTTAGATCAGCGGGGGGCCGCCGGGGAGCTGTTTTTT. The complete variable domain, with remaining parts taken from reference TRBV7-2 and TRBJ2-2, reads GAGVSQSPSNKVTEKGKDVELRCDPISGHTALYWYRQSLGQGLEFLIYFQGNSAPDKSGLPSDRFSAERTGGSVSTLTIQRTQQEDSAVYLCASSLDQRGAAGELFFGEGSRLTVL.

V is TRBV5-4 and J is TRBJ1-5; no clear D. CDR1 is SGHNT, CDR2 YYREEE, per germline (reference sequence). This CDR3 has 14 amino acids. The ends were cut back, 0 bases at V and 7 bases at J, with 11 bases in the middle. The CDR3 here is CASSLGPLEQPQHF. CDR3 coding DNA: TGTGCCAGCAGCTTGGGGCCGCTTGAACAGCCCCAGCATTTT.